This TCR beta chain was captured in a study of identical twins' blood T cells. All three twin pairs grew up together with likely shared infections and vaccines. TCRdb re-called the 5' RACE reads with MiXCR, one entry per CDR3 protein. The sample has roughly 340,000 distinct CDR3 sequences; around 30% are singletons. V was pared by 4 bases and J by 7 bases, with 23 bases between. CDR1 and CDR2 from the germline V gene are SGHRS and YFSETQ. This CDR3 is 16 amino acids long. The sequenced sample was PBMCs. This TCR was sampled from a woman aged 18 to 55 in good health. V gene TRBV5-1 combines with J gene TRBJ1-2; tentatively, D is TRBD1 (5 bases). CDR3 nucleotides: TGCGCCAGCAGCGGCCGGGACCCCGTGGATCGAGGTGGCTACACCTTC. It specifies CASSGRDPVDRGGYTF.